This entry is about one T cell receptor beta chain. Study processing details: By means of reference gene primer amplification, nucleated cell counts were estimated. The assay was immunoSEQ multiplex PCR, and TCRdb's table has in-frame clones only and misses some. V and J calls and clone size are given by that table; D and trimming were obtained from the DNA. Among 260,000 or so clones listed, around 84% were seen once. The data were obtained in a study of blood T cell repertoires in COVID-19. Study-level information: The analysed material was cDNA or gDNA that came from T cells, B-cell-depleted T cells, or PBMCs.

The sample was PBMCs or T cells enriched from blood (not recorded which). The sequence derives from a woman in her forties or fifties who had recovered from COVID-19.

The CDR3 region is CASSPSDTQYF. The CDR3 DNA follows: TGTGCCAGCTCACCAAGCGATACGCAGTATTTT. V and J are TRBV18 and TRBJ2-3; D is undetermined. CDR3 length equals 11 residues. CDR1 KGHSH and CDR2 LQKENI come from the germline V gene. Trimming left V 2 bases short and J 6 bases short, with 3 bases between.